Listed below are T cell receptor beta chains from one sample, sequenced in a study of human T cells and chemical hapten exposure. One entry per CDR3 protein, called by TCRdb with MiXCR from the RACE reads. The sample gives some 330,000 distinct CDR3 sequences, approximately 5.8% of which show up once; more than 8% is in the top ten. The source material was whole blood, sampled in connection with sensitization to the hapten diphenylcyclopropenone (DPC). These receptors were obtained from a woman younger than 35 with alopecia areata. Some clones in this sample may be carry-over from other donors' samples. The CDR3 runs from the conserved cysteine through the conserved F or W. Each record gives: V gene, J gene, D gene, clone size, CDR3 protein. D genes are given only for firm matches. Size is stated for part of the rows, as once, few or many counts, or as a class when the clone is expanded.

>TRBV20-1|TRBJ2-1|TRBD1|many
CSARALTGKFPNEQFF
>TRBV6-5|TRBJ2-1|TRBD1|-
CASTPGQGWNEQFF
>TRBV10-3|TRBJ2-7|-|many
CAISERLSQGRNEQYF
>TRBV25-1|TRBJ2-6|-|many
CASSPKPGDPGANVLTF
>TRBV6-2/TRBV6-3|TRBJ2-3|-|few
CASSYLPEATDTQYF
>TRBV4-3|TRBJ2-5|-|many
CASSQGPLRANETQYF
>TRBV7-2|TRBJ1-1|-|few
CASSLHRENTEAFF
>TRBV5-1|TRBJ2-3|TRBD2|few
CASSHPGTSGGAGTDTQYF
>TRBV29-1|TRBJ2-3|-|many
CSVRKVADTQYF
>TRBV6-2/TRBV6-3|TRBJ1-1|TRBD1|few
CASSYSDGTDPEAFF
>TRBV20-1|TRBJ2-3|TRBD1|-
CSLRDRVVDTQYF
>TRBV6-2/TRBV6-3|TRBJ2-3|-|few
CASSYSAGAPTDTQYF
>TRBV4-2|TRBJ1-2|-|many
CASSLGRSTLENYGYTF
>TRBV5-4|TRBJ1-2|-|-
CASSPRDITGYGYTF
>TRBV29-1|TRBJ2-3|-|many
CSVGRDTFRADTQYF
>TRBV29-1|TRBJ1-1|-|-
CSVWSRLEEAFF
>TRBV6-2/TRBV6-3|TRBJ1-6|-|many
CASPRPANSPLHF
>TRBV2|TRBJ1-2|TRBD1|many
CASSADREVYGYTF